Described below is a single T cell receptor (beta chain) sequence and its context. The antigen is not known. Amplification used 60 Vbeta primers and 13 Jbeta primers. Assay used: immunoSEQ multiplex PCR; TCRdb lists only in-frame clones, some missing. This sample's table reports some 76,000 clones. This specimen comes from a study of cytomegalovirus exposure and HLA in healthy donors. As for the study in general: Researchers found that roughly 77% of a few hundred genotyped donors fell within the Caucasian-associated ancestry cluster. Overall study results and limits: Later, an analysis found that common viral pathogens appeared to be linked with several of the most significant clusters. As a later analysis revealed, the rate of TCR association differed by HLA locus, with DRB1 most and HLA-C fewest. Previously analyzed data showed that most TCR beta V segments were productive at a frequency of about 87% or about 30%.

The CDR3 has 14 residues. Germline V gives CDR1 SEHNR, CDR2 FQNEAQ (reference sequence). The V segment lost 7 bases and the J segment 0 bases; nucleotides outside the gene matches: 4. The chain links TRBV7-9 to TRBJ2-3; 7 bases match TRBD1. The source material was PBMCs. The TCR was taken from a boy younger than 18 in good health and CMV-seronegative. This CDR3 is CASTRGQSTDTQYF. The CDR3 DNA is TGTGCCAGCACTCGGGGACAGAGCACAGATACGCAGTATTTT.